This T cell receptor beta chain came from a study of shared clonotypes between healthy human individuals. Of note for this clone: What it binds is unknown.

Authors' processing steps: ImmunoSEQ sequences covered only the junction and lacked quality scores; filtering therefore differed. Measured with immunoSEQ multiplex PCR; TCRdb has only the in-frame clones, and not every one. V, J and clone size were drawn from that table, and D and trimming were deduced from the DNA. The table lists 2 million to 2.5 million clones, under 97% of them singletons, with roughly 0.13% in the top ten. The donor cohort consisted entirely of Caucasian adults residing in Nashville, Tennessee. Trimming cost V 3 bases and J 0 bases; bases outside gene matches: 14. The CDR3 runs 21 residues. Germline V gene data show CDR1 as SGHRS and CDR2 as YFSETQ. Study-level findings and limits: Rarefaction curves obtained for sorted subsets showed sequencing incomplete despite large depth.

The sequenced material came from naive CD4+ T cells sorted from blood. Specified subset: CD45RA+ positively selected. The clonotype comes from a man aged 18-30 years in good health. The chain uses TRBV5-1 and TRBJ2-1, with TRBD2 matching over 14 bases. CDR3 nucleotide sequence: TGCGCCAGCAGCTCCGGCGCCGGGACTAGCGGGAGCCCGAGCTCCTACAATGAGCAGTTCTTC. It specifies CASSSGAGTSGSPSSYNEQFF.